This TCR beta chain derives from a study of Graves' ophthalmopathy and Graves' hyperthyroidism. Points from the study as a whole: Blood samples also showed most expanded thyroid clonotypes exceeding 0.001 frequency.

The authors amplified TCR beta CDR3 regions from RNA transcripts. After a first-round RT-PCR with HTBI primers, a second-round multiplex PCR was run. TCRdb reprocessed the multiplex PCR reads with MiXCR, giving one entry per CDR3 protein. The table lists 150,000 to 200,000 distinct CDR3 sequences, about two fifths of them singletons. In this sample, this clonotype turned up many times. Antigen: not known. CDR1 is LGHNA and CDR2 is YSLEER in the germline V gene. The CDR3 contains 15 residues. The V and J ends lost 6 bases and 2 bases respectively, with 16 bases between them. The sequencing sample was made of peripheral blood. The receptor was derived from a man aged 25 to 40 with Graves' ophthalmopathy. The chain has TRBV4-3 and TRBJ1-1; D might be TRBD1 (6 bases). CDR3 nucleotides: TGCGCCAGCAGACAGGGCGGAAGTGCAAACACTGAAGCTTTCTTT. This encodes CASRQGGSANTEAFF.